A single sample is the source of the 15 T cell receptor beta chains below, sequenced in a study of blood T cell repertoires in COVID-19. The data were produced by immunoSEQ multiplex PCR, yet TCRdb's version contains in-frame clones alone and is incomplete. The profile shows some 70,000 clones, approximately 91% of them singletons. What was sequenced was peripheral blood. Source of these receptors: a human donor in a cohort sampled during active COVID-19.

The V call is TRBV5-4, the J call TRBJ1-3; possible D gene TRBD1, 6 bases. Trimming removed 1 base at V and 4 bases at J, with 9 bases between. This CDR3 has 14 residues. Germline CDR1 is SGHNT and CDR2 is YYREEE (reference sequence). In DNA form, the CDR3 reads TGTGCCAGCAGCTTGCAGGGGCTCGGAAACACCATATATTTT. It codes for CASSLQGLGNTIYF.

V is TRBV27 and J is TRBJ2-1, with 11 bases fitting TRBD2. The CDR3 is 15 amino acids. The junction had 4 bases not matched to a gene; V was cut back by 5 bases and J by 4 bases. Germline lookup yields CDR1 MNHEY and CDR2 SMNVEV (reference sequence). As DNA, the CDR3 is TGTGCCAGCAGTGGACTAGCGGGTGGTTACAATGAGCAGTTCTTC. This encodes CASSGLAGGYNEQFF.

V usage is TRBV18 and J usage is TRBJ1-1; possible D gene TRBD1, 5 bases. Germline V gene data show CDR1 as KGHSH and CDR2 as LQKENI. The ends were cut back, 6 bases at V and 3 bases at J, with 17 bases in the middle. CDR3 length: 15 residues. CDR3 DNA: TGTGCCAGCTCCCCCACGGGGACGGGAGACACTGAAGCTTTCTTT. Translation gives CASSPTGTGDTEAFF.

This clone appeared a single time. This chain links TRBV12-3 or TRBV12-4 with TRBJ2-3; weak D call: TRBD2 (5 bases). V gave up 6 bases and J gave up 4 bases, with 8 bases separating them. The length of the CDR3 is 12 residues. The CDR3: CASRPSSDTQYF. In DNA form, the CDR3 reads TGTGCCAGCAGGCCTAGCTCAGATACGCAGTATTTT.

The J gene is TRBJ2-1, the V gene TRBV6-2 or TRBV6-3; 8 bases are a match to TRBD2. The CDR3 length is 14 residues. Unmatched junction bases numbered 7, after V lost 2 bases and J lost 10 bases. Germline lookup yields CDR1 MNHEY and CDR2 SVGEGT. The CDR3 here is CASSYSGSIGEQFF. For the CDR3, the DNA is TGTGCCAGCAGTTACAGCGGGAGTATTGGAGAGCAGTTCTTC.

The CDR3 nucleotides read TGTGCCAGCAGCGCAATCACGCAAGCCACAGATACGCAGTATTTT. It codes for CASSAITQATDTQYF. The gene calls are TRBV7-6 and TRBJ2-3, with no clear D. Trimming pared 5 bases from V and 2 bases from J, leaving 14 bases between. This CDR3 has 15 amino acids. Per the germline V gene, CDR1 is SGHVS and CDR2 is FNYEAQ.

V usage is TRBV7-2 and J usage is TRBJ2-3; 7 bases fit TRBD1. The V gene end was trimmed by 5 bases and the J gene end by 3 bases; junction bases not matched to a gene: 8. Germline-derived CDR1 and CDR2 are SGHTA and FQGNSA. The CDR3 consists of 15 residues. The CDR3 sequence is CASSKTGDRTDTQYF. CDR3 nucleotide sequence: TGTGCCAGCAGCAAAACAGGGGATAGGACAGATACGCAGTATTTT.

The chain couples TRBV7-2 to TRBJ2-7; the D is unclear. This CDR3 has 14 amino acids. Deletions cut 5 bases from V and 3 bases from J, with 14 bases between. In germline, CDR1 is SGHTA, CDR2 FQGNSA. CDR3 coding DNA: TGTGCCAGCAGCAACGGTCCTGGTGTCTACGAGCAGTACTTC. Encoded protein: CASSNGPGVYEQYF.

The V call is TRBV20-1, the J call TRBJ2-1; 8 bases line up with TRBD2. The CDR3 spans 15 residues. V lost 3 bases, J lost 4 bases, and 8 bases stayed unmatched. Per the germline V gene, CDR1 is DFQATT and CDR2 is SNEGSKA (reference sequence). CDR3 protein: CSASPGGGFYNEQFF. The CDR3 region has the DNA TGCAGTGCTAGTCCAGGCGGGGGGTTTTACAATGAGCAGTTCTTC.

The rearrangement joins TRBV6-5 to TRBJ2-3, with 8 bases lining up with TRBD1. The V gene end was trimmed by 8 bases and the J gene end by 5 bases; junction bases not matched to a gene: 12. The CDR3 runs 15 residues. From germline, CDR1 is MNHEY and CDR2 SVGAGI. The CDR3 loop reads CASRKTGVWRDTQYF. CDR3 DNA sequence: TGTGCCAGCCGGAAGACAGGGGTTTGGAGAGATACGCAGTATTTT.

The chain is built from TRBV5-8 and TRBJ2-1, with 9 bases aligning to TRBD2. Germline trimming cut 9 bases from V and 7 bases from J; bases unmatched to any gene: 11. The CDR3 has 14 amino acids. CDR1 is SGHTS and CDR2 is YDEGEE in the germline V gene. The CDR3 region has the DNA TGTGCCACCTTAGCGGGAGAGGGGTGGAATGAGCAGTTCTTC. This codes for CATLAGEGWNEQFF.

This chain uses TRBV4-3 with TRBJ2-2; 12 bases are shared with TRBD2. The length of the CDR3 is 18 residues. The J segment lost 6 bases and the V segment lost 4 bases, leaving 12 bases of the junction unmatched. Per the germline V gene, CDR1 is LGHNA and CDR2 is YSLEER. The CDR3 reads CASSLTSGGVRAAGELFF. The CDR3 DNA reads TGCGCCAGCAGCCTGACTAGCGGGGGAGTTAGGGCCGCCGGGGAGCTGTTTTTT.

J is TRBJ2-2 and V is TRBV5-4; TRBD2 matches at 14 bases. The trim removed 9 bases at V and 1 base at J, leaving 8 bases unmatched. CDR1 and CDR2 (germline): SGHNT, YYREEE (reference sequence). The CDR3 covers 17 residues. In DNA form, the CDR3 reads TGTGCCACTAAGTTAGGACTAGCGGGGGGGAACACCGGGGAGCTGTTTTTT. Translating it yields CATKLGLAGGNTGELFF. The complete variable domain, with remaining parts taken from reference TRBV5-4 and TRBJ2-2, reads ETGVTQSPTHLIKTRGQQVTLRCSSQSGHNTVSWYQQALGQGPQFIFQYYREEENGRGNFPPRFSGLQFPNYSSELNVNALELDDSALYLCATKLGLAGGNTGELFFGEGSRLTVL.

The genes are TRBV6-5 and TRBJ2-2; maybe TRBD1 (5 bases). Trimming stripped 2 bases from V and 0 bases from J, with 7 bases between. The CDR3 consists of 15 residues. CDR1 and CDR2 (germline): MNHEY, SVGAGI. The CDR3 DNA is TGTGCCAGCAGTTACACAGGATCGAACACCGGGGAGCTGTTTTTT. Protein: CASSYTGSNTGELFF.

The chain links TRBV3-1 (or the pseudogene TRBV3-2) to TRBJ2-3; 7 bases are a match to TRBD2. The CDR3 has 15 residues. Looked up from germline, CDR1 is LGHDT and CDR2 is YNNKEL (reference sequence). Losses at the gene ends were 4 bases for V and 4 bases for J; bases not matched to a gene: 8. The CDR3 reads CASSLDGGSSDTQYF. The CDR3 DNA is TGTGCCAGCAGCCTTGACGGGGGGTCGTCAGATACGCAGTATTTT.